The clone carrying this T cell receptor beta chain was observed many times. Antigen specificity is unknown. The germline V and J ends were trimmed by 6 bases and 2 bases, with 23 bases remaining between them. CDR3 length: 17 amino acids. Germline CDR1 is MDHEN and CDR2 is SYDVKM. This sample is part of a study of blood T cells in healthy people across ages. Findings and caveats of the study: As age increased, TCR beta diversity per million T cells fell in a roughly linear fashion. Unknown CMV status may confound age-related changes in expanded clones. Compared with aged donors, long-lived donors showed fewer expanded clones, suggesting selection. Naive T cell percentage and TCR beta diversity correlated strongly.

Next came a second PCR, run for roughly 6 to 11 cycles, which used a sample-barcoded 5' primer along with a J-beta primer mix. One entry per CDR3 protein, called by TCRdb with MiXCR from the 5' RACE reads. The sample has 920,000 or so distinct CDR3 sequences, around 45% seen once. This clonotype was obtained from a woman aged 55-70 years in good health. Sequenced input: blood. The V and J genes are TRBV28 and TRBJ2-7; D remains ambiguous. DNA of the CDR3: TGTGCCAGCAGGAGTCCTTCTGACCGATATAATGCCTACGAGCAGTACTTC. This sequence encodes CASRSPSDRYNAYEQYF.